These 4 T cell receptor beta chains share one sample of origin, sequenced in a study of OX40 agonist ivuxolimab in advanced cancers. Some clones are missing from TCRdb's copy, which holds only in-frame ones; the method was immunoSEQ multiplex PCR. The sample yields around 92,000 clones, just under 95% seen once. The material sequenced was CD4+ or CD8+ T cells sorted from blood, taken in a trial of the OX40 agonist ivuxolimab. All receptors come from an adult with an advanced solid tumor such as melanoma, head and neck, liver or kidney cancer.

V is TRBV6-1 and J is TRBJ1-6; 7 positions agree with TRBD1. Germline V lookup: CDR1 MNHNS, CDR2 SASEGT. The CDR3 has 14 amino acids. Germline trimming cut 7 bases from V and 9 bases from J; bases unmatched to any gene: 9. The CDR3 region has the DNA TGTGCCAGCAATCCGGGACAGTATCTTTCACCCCTCCACTTT. As protein: CASNPGQYLSPLHF.

V usage is TRBV6-6 and J usage is TRBJ1-5; 7 nucleotides agree with TRBD1. Per germline, CDR1 MNHNY and CDR2 SVGAGI (reference sequence). CDR3 length equals 15 residues. The V gene end was trimmed by 0 bases and the J gene end by 4 bases; junction bases not matched to a gene: 3. The CDR3, as DNA: TGTGCCAGCAGTTACTCACAGGGGATTAATCAGCCCCAGCATTTT. Its translation is CASSYSQGINQPQHF.

This clone showed up just once. The chain employs TRBV5-1 and TRBJ2-5; D gene uncertain. This CDR3 spans 14 amino acids. Trimming left V 0 bases short and J 2 bases short, with 8 bases between. Germline values: CDR1 SGHRS, CDR2 YFSETQ. The CDR3 DNA follows: TGCGCCAGCAGCTTGGAATTCAGGCAAGAGACCCAGTACTTC. Protein sequence: CASSLEFRQETQYF.

V usage is TRBV9 and J usage is TRBJ2-4; D gene ambiguous. Germline V gives CDR1 SGDLS, CDR2 YYNGEE. Trimming left V 3 bases short and J 9 bases short, with 10 bases between. The CDR3 has 12 amino acids. The CDR3 DNA reads as TGTGCCAGCAGCGCGACGTATGGCATTCAGTACTTC. As protein: CASSATYGIQYF.